These T cell receptor beta chains were read from a single sample in a study of T cell repertoires in cytomegalovirus infection. These receptors' targets are unknown. Using its own MiXCR run on the reads, TCRdb lists one record per CDR3 protein. The data hold about 150,000 distinct CDR3 sequences, with about 31% observed a single time. The material sequenced was CD8+ T cells from cultured PBMCs, taken from culture after CMV antigen stimulation. The receptors here all came from a human donor in good health (CMV status not recorded). Some clones in this sample may be carry-over from other donors' samples. The CDR3 runs from the conserved cysteine through the conserved F or W. The order of the fields is V gene, J gene, D gene, clone size, CDR3 protein, CDR3 DNA. The D gene is left open where the match is weak. A row's size may be missing; if present it is once, few, many or a size class.

TRBV7-2,TRBJ2-1,TRBD2,many,CASSLVSSGGGEQFF,TGTGCCAGCAGCTTAGTGTCTAGCGGGGGCGGAGAGCAGTTCTTC
TRBV24-1,TRBJ1-5,-,once,CATSAGGSQPQHF,TGTGCCACCAGTGCTGGGGGCAGCCAGCCCCAGCATTTT
TRBV9,TRBJ1-1,TRBD1,-,CASSVIRGQGSTEAFF,TGTGCCAGCAGCGTGATCAGGGGGCAAGGGAGCACTGAAGCTTTCTTT
TRBV7-9,TRBJ2-2,-,few,CASSSPTDLPTGELFF,TGTGCCAGCAGCTCACCTACGGACCTTCCCACCGGGGAGCTGTTTTTT
TRBV7-8,TRBJ2-3,TRBD2,-,CVSLLAGGSDTQYF,TGTGTCAGTTTACTAGCGGGGGGGTCAGATACGCAGTATTTT
TRBV7-6,TRBJ2-7,TRBD1,many,CASSTGTGDYEQYF,TGTGCCAGCAGCACCGGGACAGGGGACTACGAGCAGTACTTC
TRBV18,TRBJ2-1,-,-,CASSPGAARWAYEQFF,TGTGCCAGCTCACCTGGGGCAGCTCGATGGGCATATGAGCAGTTCTTC
TRBV6-6,TRBJ1-5,TRBD1,few,CASSYSQGAHQPQHF,TGTGCCAGCAGTTACTCACAGGGGGCCCATCAGCCCCAGCATTTT
TRBV9,TRBJ2-5,-,-,CASSTNPNDDRQETQYF,TGTGCCAGCAGCACAAACCCAAATGATGACAGGCAAGAGACCCAGTACTTC
TRBV7-9,TRBJ1-2,-,many,CASSSHTEGYTF,TGTGCCAGCAGCTCACACACGGAAGGCTACACCTTC
TRBV6-2/TRBV6-3,TRBJ2-4,-,-,CASSYGILGIQYF,TGTGCCAGCAGTTACGGGATCCTCGGCATTCAGTACTTC
TRBV12-3/TRBV12-4,TRBJ2-1,-,many,CASSSPPVYEQFF,TGTGCCAGCAGTTCTCCTCCTGTCTATGAGCAGTTCTTC
TRBV6-2/TRBV6-3,TRBJ2-3,-,-,CTSSYRSSDTQYF,TGTACCAGCAGTTACCGATCTAGCGATACGCAGTATTTT
TRBV2,TRBJ1-3,-,many,CASRQGVSGNTIYF,TGTGCCAGCAGGCAGGGAGTCTCCGGAAACACCATATATTTT
TRBV7-6,TRBJ1-1,-,few,CASSQAGAEAFF,TGTGCCAGCAGCCAGGCGGGAGCTGAAGCTTTCTTT